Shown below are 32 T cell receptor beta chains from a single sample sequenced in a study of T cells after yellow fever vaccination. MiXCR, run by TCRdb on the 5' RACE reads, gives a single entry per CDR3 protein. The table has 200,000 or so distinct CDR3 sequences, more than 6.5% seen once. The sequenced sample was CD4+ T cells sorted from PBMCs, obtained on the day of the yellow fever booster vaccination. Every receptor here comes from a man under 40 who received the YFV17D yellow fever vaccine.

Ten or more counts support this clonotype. The CDR3 sequence is CASGGQLMPQYF. The CDR3 region has the DNA TGTGCCAGCGGAGGACAATTAATGCCGCAGTACTTC. The chain has TRBV6-1 and TRBJ2-7; D might be TRBD1 or TRBD2, each matching 5 bases. Per the germline V gene, CDR1 is MNHNS and CDR2 is SASEGT. This CDR3 region has 12 residues. The V gene lost 8 bases and the J gene lost 9 bases, with 17 bases spanning the gap.

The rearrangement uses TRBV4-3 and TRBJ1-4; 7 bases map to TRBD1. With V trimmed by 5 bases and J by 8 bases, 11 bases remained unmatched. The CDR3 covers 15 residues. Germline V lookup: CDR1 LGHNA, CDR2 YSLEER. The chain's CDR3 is CASSAETGTREKLFF. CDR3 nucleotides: TGCGCCAGCAGCGCGGAGACAGGGACTAGGGAAAAACTGTTTTTT.

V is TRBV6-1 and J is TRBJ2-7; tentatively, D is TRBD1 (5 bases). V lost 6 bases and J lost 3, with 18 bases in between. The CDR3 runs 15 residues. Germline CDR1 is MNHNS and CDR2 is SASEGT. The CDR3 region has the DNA TGTGCCAGCAGAACACGACAGACGATTTACTACGAGCAGTACTTC. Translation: CASRTRQTIYYEQYF.

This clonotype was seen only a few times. The CDR3 spells CASSQVSPLGRNEQFF. The CDR3 nucleotides read TGCGCCAGCAGCCAAGTGTCACCGCTAGGTAGGAATGAGCAGTTCTTC. The chain combines TRBV4-3 with TRBJ2-1; no reliable D call. V dropped 1 base and J dropped 7 bases, with 17 bases sitting between them. Germline CDR1 LGHNA, CDR2 YSLEER. The CDR3 totals 16 residues.

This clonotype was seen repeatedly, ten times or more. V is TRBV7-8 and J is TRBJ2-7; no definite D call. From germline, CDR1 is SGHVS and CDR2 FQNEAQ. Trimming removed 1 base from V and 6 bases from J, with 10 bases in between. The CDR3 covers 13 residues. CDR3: CASSLDTRLEQYF. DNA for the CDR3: TGTGCCAGCAGCTTAGACACCCGACTCGAGCAGTACTTC.

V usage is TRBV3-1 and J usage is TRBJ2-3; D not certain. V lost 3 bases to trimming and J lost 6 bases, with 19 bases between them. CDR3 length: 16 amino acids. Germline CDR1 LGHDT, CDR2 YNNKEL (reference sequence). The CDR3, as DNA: TGTGCCAGCAGCCAGGGGTGGCAGCATCGGGCGGATACGCAGTATTTT. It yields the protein CASSQGWQHRADTQYF.

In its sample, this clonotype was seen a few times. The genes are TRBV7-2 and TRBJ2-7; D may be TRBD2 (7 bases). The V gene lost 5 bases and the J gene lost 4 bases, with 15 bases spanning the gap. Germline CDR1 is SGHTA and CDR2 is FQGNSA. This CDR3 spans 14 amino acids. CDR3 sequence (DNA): TGTGCCAGCAGCAGGGGGGGGAGATCGTACGAGCAGTACTTC. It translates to CASSRGGRSYEQYF.

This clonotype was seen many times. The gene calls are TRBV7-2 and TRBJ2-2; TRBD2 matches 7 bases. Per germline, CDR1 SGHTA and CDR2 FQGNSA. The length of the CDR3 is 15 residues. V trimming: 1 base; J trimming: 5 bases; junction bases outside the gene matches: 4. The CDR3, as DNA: TGTGCCAGCAGCTTAGTATCGGGGGGTACCGGGGAGCTGTTTTTT. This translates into CASSLVSGGTGELFF.

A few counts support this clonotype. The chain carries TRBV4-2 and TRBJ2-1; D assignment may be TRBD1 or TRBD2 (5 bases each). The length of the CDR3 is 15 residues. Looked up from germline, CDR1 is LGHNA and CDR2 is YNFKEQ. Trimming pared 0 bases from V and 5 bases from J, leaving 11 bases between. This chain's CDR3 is CASSQDVGENNEQFF. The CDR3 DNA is TGTGCCAGCAGCCAAGATGTGGGGGAGAACAATGAGCAGTTCTTC.

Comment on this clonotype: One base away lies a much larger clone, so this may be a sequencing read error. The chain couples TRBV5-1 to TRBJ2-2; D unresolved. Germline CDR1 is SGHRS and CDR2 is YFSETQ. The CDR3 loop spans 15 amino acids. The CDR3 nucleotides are TGCACCAGCAGCTTGGCCGGGTTAATGAGAGGGGAGCTGTTTTTT. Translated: CTSSLAGLMRGELFF.

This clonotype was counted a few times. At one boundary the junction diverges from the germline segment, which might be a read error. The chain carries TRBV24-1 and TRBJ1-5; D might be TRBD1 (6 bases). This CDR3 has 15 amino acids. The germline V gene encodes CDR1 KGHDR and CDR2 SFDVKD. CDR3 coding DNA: TGTGCCGCCAGTATGGGGACACGTCCCAATCAGCCCCAGCATTTT. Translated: CAASMGTRPNQPQHF.

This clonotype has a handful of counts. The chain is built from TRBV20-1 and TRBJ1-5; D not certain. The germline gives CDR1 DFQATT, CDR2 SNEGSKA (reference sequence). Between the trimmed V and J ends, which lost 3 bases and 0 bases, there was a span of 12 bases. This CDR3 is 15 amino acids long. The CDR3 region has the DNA TGCAGTGCTAGCTGGGGTGACTATAGCAATCAGCCCCAGCATTTT. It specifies CSASWGDYSNQPQHF.

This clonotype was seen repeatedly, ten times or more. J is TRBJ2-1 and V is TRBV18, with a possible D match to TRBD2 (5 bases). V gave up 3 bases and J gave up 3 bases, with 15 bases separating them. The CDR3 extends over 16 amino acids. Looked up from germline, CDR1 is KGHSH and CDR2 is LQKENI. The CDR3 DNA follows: TGTGCCAGCTCACCCTTCTCAGCGGAGTACTACAATGAGCAGTTCTTC. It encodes CASSPFSAEYYNEQFF.

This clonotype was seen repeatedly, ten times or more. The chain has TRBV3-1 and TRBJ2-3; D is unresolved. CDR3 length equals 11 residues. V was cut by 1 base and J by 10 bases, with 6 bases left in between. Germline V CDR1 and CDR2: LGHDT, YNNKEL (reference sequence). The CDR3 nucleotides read TGTGCCAGCAGCCAAGGTCAATCGCAGTATTTT. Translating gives CASSQGQSQYF.

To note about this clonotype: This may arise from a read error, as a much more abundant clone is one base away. CDR3 residues: CATSRRGGQYF. In DNA, the CDR3 is TGTGCCACCAGCAGACGGGGGGGGCAGTACTTC. This chain connects TRBV15 to TRBJ2-7; TRBD2 matches at 8 bases. V was pared by 2 bases and J by 9 bases, with 0 bases of the junction left unmatched. Germline CDR1 and CDR2: LNHNV and YYDKDF (reference sequence). This CDR3 has 11 amino acids. Supplemented by reference TRBV15 and TRBJ2-7, the full variable domain reads DAMVIQNPRYQVTQFGKPVTLSCSQTLNHNVMYWYQQKSSQAPKLLFHYYDKDFNNEADTPDNFQSRRPNTSFCFLDIRSPGLGDTAMYLCATSRRGGQYFGPGTRLTVT.

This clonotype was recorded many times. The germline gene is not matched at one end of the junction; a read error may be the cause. The CDR3 bases are TGCAGCGCTACTCCCAGACGGAACAATGAGCAGTTCTTC. It encodes CSATPRRNNEQFF. The genes are TRBV20-1 and TRBJ2-1; D unresolved. The CDR3 length is 13 residues. The germline V gene has CDR1 DFQATT and CDR2 SNEGSKA (reference sequence).

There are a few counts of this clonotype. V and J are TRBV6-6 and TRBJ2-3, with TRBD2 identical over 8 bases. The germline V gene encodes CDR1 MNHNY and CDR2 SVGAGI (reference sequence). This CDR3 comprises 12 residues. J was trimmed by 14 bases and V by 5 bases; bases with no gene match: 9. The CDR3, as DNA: TGTGCCAGCAGTCCCGGGGGGGGTCTGGGGTATTTT. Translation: CASSPGGGLGYF.

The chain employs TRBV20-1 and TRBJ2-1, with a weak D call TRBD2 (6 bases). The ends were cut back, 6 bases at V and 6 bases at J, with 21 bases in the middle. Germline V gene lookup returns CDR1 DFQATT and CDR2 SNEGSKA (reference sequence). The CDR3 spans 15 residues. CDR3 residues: CSAPSRAGLINEQFF. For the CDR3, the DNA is TGCAGTGCCCCCTCGCGGGCGGGACTCATCAATGAGCAGTTCTTC.

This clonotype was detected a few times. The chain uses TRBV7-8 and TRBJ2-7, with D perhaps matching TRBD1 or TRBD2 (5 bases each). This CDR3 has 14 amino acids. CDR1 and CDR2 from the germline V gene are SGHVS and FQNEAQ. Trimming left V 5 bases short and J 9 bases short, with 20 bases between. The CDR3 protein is CASSRTRDGTGQYF. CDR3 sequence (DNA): TGTGCCAGCAGCCGCACAAGGGACGGAACAGGGCAGTACTTC.

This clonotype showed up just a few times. This CDR3 is CASSLKDRGTDTQYF. CDR3 nucleotides: TGCGCCAGCAGCTTGAAGGACAGGGGCACAGATACGCAGTATTTT. The rearrangement links TRBV5-1 to TRBJ2-3; 8 positions match TRBD1. This CDR3 comprises 15 residues. The V and J ends lost 1 base and 1 base, in that order; junction bases with no gene match: 2. Germline CDR1 is SGHRS and CDR2 is YFSETQ.

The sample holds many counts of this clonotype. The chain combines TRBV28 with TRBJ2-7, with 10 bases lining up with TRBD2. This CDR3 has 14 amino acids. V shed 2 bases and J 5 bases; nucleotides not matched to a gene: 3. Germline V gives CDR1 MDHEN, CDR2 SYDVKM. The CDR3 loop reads CASSLSSGRNEQYF. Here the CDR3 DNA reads TGTGCCAGCAGTTTAAGTAGCGGGAGGAACGAGCAGTACTTC.

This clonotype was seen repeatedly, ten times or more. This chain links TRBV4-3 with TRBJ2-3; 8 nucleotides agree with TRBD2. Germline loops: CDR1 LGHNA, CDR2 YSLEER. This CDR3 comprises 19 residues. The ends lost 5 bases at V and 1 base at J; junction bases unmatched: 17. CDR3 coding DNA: TGCGCCAGCAGCAAAAAATGGCAGACTAGCGCCTGGGGCACAGATACGCAGTATTTT. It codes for CASSKKWQTSAWGTDTQYF.

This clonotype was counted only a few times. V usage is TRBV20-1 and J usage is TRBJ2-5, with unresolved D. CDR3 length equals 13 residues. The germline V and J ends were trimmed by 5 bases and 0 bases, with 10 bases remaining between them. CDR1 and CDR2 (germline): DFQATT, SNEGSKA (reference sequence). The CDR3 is CSAPDGYQETQYF. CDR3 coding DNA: TGCAGTGCTCCGGACGGGTACCAAGAGACCCAGTACTTC.

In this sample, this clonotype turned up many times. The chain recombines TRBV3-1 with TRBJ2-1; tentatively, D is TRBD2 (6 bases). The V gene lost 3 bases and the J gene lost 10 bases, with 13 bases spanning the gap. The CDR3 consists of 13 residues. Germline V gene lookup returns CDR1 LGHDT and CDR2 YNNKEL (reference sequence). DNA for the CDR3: TGTGCCAGCAGCCAGGTACGTGCGGGAGAGCAGTTCTTC. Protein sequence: CASSQVRAGEQFF.

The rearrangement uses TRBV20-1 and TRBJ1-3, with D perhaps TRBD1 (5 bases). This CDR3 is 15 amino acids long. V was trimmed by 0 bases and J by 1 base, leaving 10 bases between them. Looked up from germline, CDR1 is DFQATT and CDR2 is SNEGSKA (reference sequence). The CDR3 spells CSARDWGRSGNTIYF. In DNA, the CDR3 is TGCAGTGCTAGAGATTGGGGCAGGTCTGGAAACACCATATATTTT.

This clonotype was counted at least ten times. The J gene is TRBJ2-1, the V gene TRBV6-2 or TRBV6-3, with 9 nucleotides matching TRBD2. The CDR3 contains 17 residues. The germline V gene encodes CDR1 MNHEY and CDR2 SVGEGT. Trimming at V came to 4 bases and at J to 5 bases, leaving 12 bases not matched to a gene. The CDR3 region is CASSSHTSGLPHNEQFF. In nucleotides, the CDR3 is TGTGCCAGCAGTTCCCATACTAGCGGGCTCCCTCACAATGAGCAGTTCTTC.

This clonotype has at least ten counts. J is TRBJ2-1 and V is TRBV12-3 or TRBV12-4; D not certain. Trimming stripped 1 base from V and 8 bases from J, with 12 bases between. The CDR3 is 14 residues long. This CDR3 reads CASSLGGGFDEQFF. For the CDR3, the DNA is TGTGCCAGCAGTTTAGGGGGTGGATTCGATGAGCAGTTCTTC.

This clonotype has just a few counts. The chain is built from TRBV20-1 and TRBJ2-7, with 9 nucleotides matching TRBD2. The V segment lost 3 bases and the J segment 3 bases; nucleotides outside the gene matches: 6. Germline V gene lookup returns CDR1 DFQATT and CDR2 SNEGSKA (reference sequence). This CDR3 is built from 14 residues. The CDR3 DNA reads TGCAGTGCTAGTCTACTAGCGGGTAGCTACGAGCAGTACTTC. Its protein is CSASLLAGSYEQYF.

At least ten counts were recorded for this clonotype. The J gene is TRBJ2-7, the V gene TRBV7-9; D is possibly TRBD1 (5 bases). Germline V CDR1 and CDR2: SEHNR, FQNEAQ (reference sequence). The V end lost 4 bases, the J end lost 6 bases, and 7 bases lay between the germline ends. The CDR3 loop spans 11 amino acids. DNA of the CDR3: TGTGCCAGCAGCTCAGGGTTCGAGCAGTACTTC. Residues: CASSSGFEQYF.

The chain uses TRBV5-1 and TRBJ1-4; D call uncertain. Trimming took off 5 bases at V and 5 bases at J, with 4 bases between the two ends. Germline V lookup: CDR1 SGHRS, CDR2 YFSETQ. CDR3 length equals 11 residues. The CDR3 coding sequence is TGCGCCAGCAGAGGGAATGAAAAACTGTTTTTT. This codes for CASRGNEKLFF.

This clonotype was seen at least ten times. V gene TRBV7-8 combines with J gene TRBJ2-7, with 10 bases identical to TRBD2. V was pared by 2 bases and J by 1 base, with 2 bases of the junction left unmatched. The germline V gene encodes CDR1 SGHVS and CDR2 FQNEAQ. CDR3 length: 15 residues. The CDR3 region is CASSLRTSGSYEQYF. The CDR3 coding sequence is TGTGCCAGCAGCTTACGGACTAGCGGTTCCTACGAGCAGTACTTC.

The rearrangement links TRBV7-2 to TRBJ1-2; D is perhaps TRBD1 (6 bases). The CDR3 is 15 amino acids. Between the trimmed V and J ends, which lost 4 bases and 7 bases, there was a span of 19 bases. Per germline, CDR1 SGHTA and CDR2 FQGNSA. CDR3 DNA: TGTGCCAGCAGCTCCCAGGGGCAGGGTAGTGGTGGCTACACCTTC. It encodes CASSSQGQGSGGYTF.